A selection of T cell receptor beta chains follows, all from one sample in a study of shared T cell receptors in the human thymus. Libraries were prepared by immunoSEQ multiplex PCR; TCRdb keeps only in-frame clonotypes and omits some of them. The sample yields just under 550,000 clones, around three quarters seen once. This same sample was also part of a study on human thymus T cells.

Specimen: thymocytes. Receptor source: a boy under two years old with a congenital heart defect. The CDR3 runs from the conserved cysteine through the conserved F or W. The order of the fields is V gene, CDR3 protein.

>TRBV9
CATSTGRNTEAFF
>TRBV29-1
CSALSPDERRLSYEQYF
>TRBV7-9
CASSNDRGQPQHF
>TRBV9
CASSVDRGGGMLGPDEQYF
>TRBV6-4
CASRPRTGHNEQFF
>TRBV5-6
CASSFPGQGYNEQFF
>TRBV2
CASKERLLQETQYF
>TRBV5-8
CASSFATPGGYEQYF
>TRBV7-7
CASSLGFGQGHRYEQYF
>TRBV5-1
CASSGTSGSGYEQYF
>TRBV7-2
CASSLAWTQRLLDTQYF
>TRBV7-2
CASTQGVTGNTIYF
>TRBV28
CASSCSGTAWYIQYF
>TRBV5-4
CASSFPSRTGVYGYTF
>TRBV9
CASSVEGDEGGQETQYF
>TRBV2
CASSTRLAGEADTQYF
>TRBV7-3
CTGYRAYEQYF
>TRBV7-6
CASSLGPDPTDTQYF
>TRBV5-4
CASSSPRWRELPYEQYF
>TRBV27
CASSPPPGYSYEQYF
>TRBV4-3
CASSQETGEPYEQYF
>TRBV5-6
CASSIRELQETQYF
>TRBV5-1
CASSWDSVGAFF
>TRBV13
CASSPGTGEDYEQYF
>TRBV6-6
CASSYLGLAGVDEQYF
>TRBV6-4
CASSGLAGDGNEQFF
>TRBV29-1
CSVEFGTSADEQYF
>TRBV2
CASYLDTQYF
>TRBV19
CASSKRTLAGAPADTQYF
>TRBV10-1
CASRAWDRGAYEQYF
>TRBV30
CAWSARGYSYNEQFF
>TRBV20-1
CSAGLLLEQFF
>TRBV30
CAWSPRDLEQYF
>TRBV19
CASSIAVNTEAFF
>TRBV5-1
CASSQGENTEAFF
>TRBV15
CATSTASGRESSYNEQFF
>TRBV30
CAWTSITGELFF
>TRBV27
CASRQDRGHNQPQHF
>TRBV27
CASSPKPDREPGNTIYF
>TRBV6-5
CASSRDGDGYTF
>TRBV12-5
CASGKDRDPPGELFF
>TRBV29-1
CSAGPTNTGELFF
>TRBV10-1
CASSELRQGQETQYF
>TRBV5-1
CASSLETGERSEQYF
>TRBV19
CASSIPPRGAREGEETQYF
>TRBV5-4
CASSLVLAGGTGAGELFF
>TRBV6-5
CASKPTGFSGNTIYF
>TRBV4-2
CASSLVGQGGTEAFF
>TRBV12-5
CASGLVGSGTNSYNEQFF
>TRBV18
CASSPAGLARYEQYF
>TRBV7-2
CASSLARGRSNEQFF